Below are 12 T cell receptor beta chains sequenced from a single sample in a study of beta chain features in type 1 diabetes. Expressed TCRB transcripts were sequenced because the isolated RNA had all been reverse transcribed beforehand. Repertoires were generated with immunoSEQ multiplex PCR, while TCRdb's copy carries only in-frame clones and drops some. The sample lists 810,000 or so clones; 15% to 20% were seen once. The sample consisted of naive CD4+ T cells from blood. These receptors all stem from a woman between 18 and 30 years old in good health.

This rearrangement joins TRBV7-3 to TRBJ1-6, with D uncertain. V was clipped by 2 bases and J by 7 bases, with 6 bases between them. Germline lookup yields CDR1 SGHTA and CDR2 FQGTGA. The CDR3 runs to 13 residues. The CDR3 here is CASSLRRNSPLHF. Here the CDR3 DNA reads TGTGCCAGCAGCTTACGGAGGAATTCACCCCTCCACTTT. Full variable domain (rest looked up from reference TRBV7-3 and TRBJ1-6): GAGVSQTPSNKVTEKGKYVELRCDPISGHTALYWYRQSLGQGPEFLIYFQGTGAADDSGLPNDRFFAVRPEGSVSTLKIQRTERGDSAVYLCASSLRRNSPLHFGNGTRLTVT.

This clone was picked up a small number of times. The J gene is TRBJ2-2, the V gene TRBV7-2, with D unresolved. The V and J ends lost 2 bases and 7 bases respectively, with 8 bases between them. The CDR3 loop spans 13 amino acids. Germline values: CDR1 SGHTA, CDR2 FQGNSA. This CDR3 is CASSLRQFGELFF. Here the CDR3 DNA reads TGTGCCAGCAGCTTACGACAATTCGGGGAGCTGTTTTTT. The complete variable domain, with remaining parts taken from reference TRBV7-2 and TRBJ2-2, reads GAGVSQSPSNKVTEKGKDVELRCDPISGHTALYWYRQSLGQGLEFLIYFQGNSAPDKSGLPSDRFSAERTGGSVSTLTIQRTQQEDSAVYLCASSLRQFGELFFGEGSRLTVL.

This clone was seen only a few times. This sequence joins TRBV27 and TRBJ2-5, with 9 bases identical to TRBD2. This CDR3 spans 19 amino acids. The V and J ends lost 2 bases and 5 bases, in that order; junction bases with no gene match: 18. Looked up from germline, CDR1 is MNHEY and CDR2 is SMNVEV (reference sequence). CDR3 sequence: CASSLPSRRVAGASETQYF. CDR3 in DNA: TGTGCCAGCAGTTTACCTTCCCGAAGGGTAGCGGGAGCTAGTGAGACCCAGTACTTC.

A single count supports this clone. V and J are TRBV7-9 and TRBJ2-5; D is possibly TRBD1 (6 bases). V was trimmed by 2 bases and J by 0 bases, leaving 7 bases between them. This CDR3 region has 14 residues. Germline CDR1 reads SEHNR; CDR2 reads FQNEAQ (reference sequence). CDR3 sequence (DNA): TGTGCCAGCAGCTTATACAGGGACCAAGAGACCCAGTACTTC. Translation gives CASSLYRDQETQYF. Based on the CDR3 plus reference TRBV7-9 and TRBJ2-5, the full variable domain is DTGVSQNPRHKITKRGQNVTFRCDPISEHNRLYWYRQTLGQGPEFLTYFQNEAQLEKSRLLSDRFSAERPKGSFSTLEIQRTEQGDSAMYLCASSLYRDQETQYFGPGTRLLVL.

The V and J genes are TRBV15 and TRBJ2-7; D remains ambiguous. The germline V gene has CDR1 LNHNV and CDR2 YYDKDF (reference sequence). CDR3 length: 16 amino acids. Trimming took off 1 base at V and 6 bases at J, with 19 bases between the two ends. CDR3: CATSRGSLGELREQYF. In nucleotides, the CDR3 is TGTGCCACCAGCAGAGGTTCGTTAGGAGAGTTACGCGAGCAGTACTTC.

This clone was detected only a few times. CDR3 protein: CASSLRGSPHNEQFF. The CDR3 DNA reads as TGTGCCAGCAGCTTACGGGGGTCTCCCCACAATGAGCAGTTCTTC. The V call is TRBV7-3, the J call TRBJ2-1; a weak D match, TRBD2 (6 bases). The germline V and J ends were trimmed by 2 bases and 5 bases, with 13 bases remaining between them. This CDR3 has 15 residues. Germline CDR1 SGHTA, CDR2 FQGTGA.

This clone has more than one count but fewer than ten. This chain links TRBV6-6 with TRBJ1-5; no reliable D call. V shed 4 bases and J shed 2 bases, with 3 bases lying between them. The CDR3 consists of 12 residues. CDR1 and CDR2 (germline): MNHNY, SVGAGI (reference sequence). CDR3 sequence: CASSSGNQPQHF. CDR3 in DNA: TGTGCCAGCAGTTCGGGCAATCAGCCCCAGCATTTT.

The rearrangement uses TRBV6-5 and TRBJ2-3; the D gene is possibly TRBD2 (6 bases). Germline assignment: CDR1 MNHEY and CDR2 SVGAGI. Trimming cost V 4 bases and J 0 bases, with 11 bases left between them. The CDR3 consists of 15 residues. CDR3 nucleotides: TGTGCCAGCAGTTTCCAAGGACTAAGCACAGATACGCAGTATTTT. This codes for CASSFQGLSTDTQYF.

V usage is TRBV19 and J usage is TRBJ1-1; 7 positions match TRBD1. This CDR3 spans 16 amino acids. Germline CDR1 LNHDA, CDR2 SQIVND (reference sequence). The V gene end was trimmed by 0 bases and the J gene end by 1 base; junction bases not matched to a gene: 5. The CDR3 loop is CASSIDYRGANTEAFF. The CDR3 region has the DNA TGTGCCAGTAGTATAGATTACAGGGGCGCGAACACTGAAGCTTTCTTT.

This chain connects TRBV28 to TRBJ1-2, with a weak D call TRBD1 (6 bases). This CDR3 comprises 15 residues. V lost 4 bases and J 4 bases, leaving 16 bases between the germline ends. The germline gives CDR1 MDHEN, CDR2 SYDVKM. This CDR3 is CASSSRGWGAYGYTF. The CDR3 DNA reads TGTGCCAGCAGTTCTAGGGGATGGGGGGCCTATGGCTACACCTTC.

The chain has TRBV19 and TRBJ1-5; the D is unclear. From germline, CDR1 is LNHDA and CDR2 SQIVND (reference sequence). The germline V and J ends were trimmed by 3 bases and 9 bases, with 12 bases remaining between them. The CDR3 has 13 amino acids. CDR3 in DNA: TGTGCCAGTAGTATGGCCTTTGGAGGGCCCCAGCATTTT. Protein: CASSMAFGGPQHF. The full variable domain, with the rest looked up from reference TRBV19 and TRBJ1-5, is DGGITQSPKYLFRKEGQNVTLSCEQNLNHDAMYWYRQDPGQGLRLIYYSQIVNDFQKGDIAEGYSVSREKKESFPLTVTSAQKNPTAFYLCASSMAFGGPQHFGDGTRLSIL.

In its sample, this clone was seen a few times. The chain carries TRBV6-4 and TRBJ1-2; 7 bases align to TRBD1. This CDR3 is built from 15 residues. Germline CDR1 MRHNA, CDR2 SNTAGT. With 5 bases clipped from V and 6 bases from J, the junction kept 12 bases outside the gene matches. CDR3 region: CASSPGGTRRDGYTF. DNA for the CDR3: TGTGCCAGCAGTCCAGGGGGGACTCGACGTGATGGCTACACCTTC.